This is a list of T cell receptor beta chains from one sample in a study of Graves' ophthalmopathy and Graves' hyperthyroidism. Using its own MiXCR run on the multiplex PCR reads, TCRdb lists one record per CDR3 protein. The sample lists over a million distinct CDR3 sequences, less than 45% occurring once. Material for sequencing was peripheral blood or thyroid tissue (not recorded which). These TCRs come from an adult man with Graves' hyperthyroidism. Both conserved end residues are part of each CDR3. Each record gives: clone size, V gene, J gene, D gene, CDR3 protein, CDR3 DNA. D genes are given only for firm matches. Expanded clones get a size class; other rows say once, few or many, or leave the size out.

few	TRBV9	TRBJ2-7	NA	CASSVGSEAYEQYF	TGTGCCAGCAGCGTAGGCTCGGAAGCCTACGAGCAGTACTTC
many	TRBV4-1	TRBJ1-2	NA	CASSQDENREIYGYTF	TGCGCCAGCAGCCAAGATGAGAACAGAGAGATCTATGGCTACACCTTC
many	TRBV14	TRBJ1-2	NA	CASSQVEGIYGYTF	TGTGCCAGCAGCCAAGTGGAGGGGATCTATGGCTACACCTTC
NA	TRBV5-6	TRBJ2-2	TRBD1	CASSNTTGWNTGEPFF	TGTGCCAGCAGTAACACGACAGGGTGGAACACCGGGGAGCCGTTTTTT
many	TRBV29-1	TRBJ1-2	NA	CSVAAYGYTF	TGCAGCGTTGCAGCATATGGCTACACCTTC
NA	TRBV30	TRBJ2-5	TRBD1	CAWSGDRGETQYF	TGTGCCTGGTCGGGAGACAGGGGAGAGACCCAGTACTTC
NA	TRBV20-1	TRBJ1-2	NA	CSARDRSSSNYGYTF	TGCAGTGCTAGAGATAGGAGCAGCTCAAACTATGGCTACACCTTC
NA	TRBV20-1	TRBJ2-7	TRBD1	CSARVGQGYEQYF	TGCAGTGCTAGAGTGGGACAGGGGTACGAGCAGTACTTC
NA	TRBV6-1	TRBJ1-5	NA	CASRDNHEYRNQPQHF	TGTGCCAGCAGGGATAACCACGAGTATCGCAATCAGCCCCAGCATTTT
many	TRBV12-3/TRBV12-4	TRBJ1-4	NA	CASSFGGRTNEKLFF	TGTGCCAGCAGTTTCGGAGGGCGCACTAATGAAAAACTGTTTTTT
few	TRBV29-1	TRBJ1-3	NA	CSLGGTGNTIYF	TGCAGCTTAGGAGGGACTGGAAACACCATATATTTT
few	TRBV19	TRBJ1-1	NA	CASSFHSLMNTEAFF	TGTGCCAGTAGTTTTCACAGCCTAATGAACACTGAAGCTTTCTTT
NA	TRBV7-2	TRBJ2-5	TRBD1	CASSLMGQGHEKLYQETQYF	TGTGCCAGCAGCTTGATGGGACAGGGACATGAAAAACTGTACCAAGAGACCCAGTACTTC
many	TRBV7-9	TRBJ1-1	NA	CASSLVTDPLRVPEAFF	TGTGCCAGCAGCCTAGTTACTGACCCGCTAAGGGTACCTGAAGCTTTCTTT
many	TRBV2	TRBJ2-5	NA	CASRIPDTQETQYF	TGTGCCAGCAGGATACCTGACACACAAGAGACCCAGTACTTC
many	TRBV5-1	TRBJ1-4	NA	CASSLWVEGEKLFF	TGCGCCAGCAGCTTGTGGGTCGAGGGGGAAAAACTGTTTTTT
few	TRBV7-8	TRBJ2-5	NA	CASSSNEDMGGF	TGTGCCAGCAGCTCAAACGAGGACATGGGAGGTTTC
NA	TRBV10-3	TRBJ2-5	TRBD1	CASSYLVRDRGRETQYF	TGTGCCAGCAGTTACTTAGTCCGTGACAGGGGGCGGGAGACCCAGTACTTC
NA	TRBV7-2	TRBJ2-2	TRBD1	CASSQGQGAKAGELFF	TGTGCCAGCAGTCAGGGACAGGGGGCGAAGGCCGGGGAGCTGTTTTTT
NA	TRBV10-3	TRBJ1-5	NA	CAISEGGAKGQPQHF	TGTGCCATCAGTGAGGGGGGGGCGAAGGGTCAGCCCCAGCATTTT
many	TRBV7-6	TRBJ1-1	NA	CASSLAQDHTEAFF	TGTGCCAGCAGCTTAGCACAGGACCACACTGAAGCTTTCTTT
once	TRBV5-5	TRBJ1-6	TRBD1	CASSLDRTGISPLHF	TGCGCCAGCAGCTTGGACCGGACAGGGATTTCACCCCTCCACTTT
once	TRBV29-1	TRBJ2-2	NA	CSVDSPPGELFF	TGCAGCGTTGACTCCCCGCCCGGGGAGCTGTTTTTT
few	TRBV30	TRBJ1-6	TRBD1	CAWILSGTGSSPLHF	TGTGCCTGGATACTGTCCGGGACAGGGAGTTCACCCCTCCACTTT
few	TRBV19	TRBJ2-2	TRBD1	CASSPWTGINTGELFF	TGTGCCAGTAGCCCATGGACAGGGATCAACACCGGGGAGCTGTTTTTT
many	TRBV25-1	TRBJ2-2	NA	CASSEGVPSGVGTGELFF	TGTGCCAGCAGTGAAGGGGTTCCCTCAGGGGTGGGCACCGGGGAGCTGTTTTTT
NA	TRBV7-2	TRBJ2-2	TRBD2	CASSLGLAGSLNTGELFF	TGTGCCAGCAGCCTTGGACTAGCGGGGTCACTGAACACCGGGGAGCTGTTTTTT
NA	TRBV25-1	TRBJ1-2	TRBD1	CASSVGQNYNLSYTF	TGTGCCAGCAGTGTGGGACAGAACTATAACTTGAGCTACACCTTC
many	TRBV9	TRBJ2-7	TRBD1	CASSVGSGQVYEQYF	TGTGCCAGCAGCGTAGGGTCGGGACAGGTCTACGAGCAGTACTTC
NA	TRBV9	TRBJ2-5	TRBD2	CASSRDSSGSWETQYF	TGCGCCAGCAGTCGTGATTCTAGCGGGAGTTGGGAGACCCAGTACTTC
NA	TRBV10-3	TRBJ2-7	TRBD1	CAISEMGQGAGEQYF	TGTGCCATCAGTGAAATGGGACAGGGGGCTGGGGAGCAGTACTTC
NA	TRBV28	TRBJ2-7	NA	CASSSQMEAKYF	TGTGCCAGCAGTTCTCAGATGGAAGCCAAGTACTTC
many	TRBV19	TRBJ2-2	TRBD1	CASSPGTGGITGELFF	TGTGCCAGTAGTCCTGGGACAGGGGGCATCACCGGGGAGCTGTTTTTT
NA	TRBV5-1	TRBJ1-5	TRBD1	CASTGTGNLNQPQHF	TGCGCCAGCACCGGGACAGGGAACTTGAATCAGCCCCAGCATTTT
NA	TRBV9	TRBJ1-6	NA	CASRAGSSHTRSPLHF	TGTGCCAGCAGAGCAGGGTCGAGCCATACCCGGTCACCCCTCCACTTT
many	TRBV6-1	TRBJ2-5	TRBD2	CASSENQRGETQYF	TGTGCCAGCAGTGAGAACCAGCGGGGAGAGACCCAGTACTTC
many	TRBV20-1	TRBJ2-5	NA	CSARIPGDQETQYF	TGCAGTGCTAGAATACCAGGGGATCAAGAGACCCAGTACTTC
few	TRBV30	TRBJ1-1	NA	CAWLENTEAFF	TGTGCCTGGCTAGAGAACACTGAAGCTTTCTTT
few	TRBV10-3	TRBJ2-5	NA	CAIGEGTGSPVAETQYF	TGTGCCATCGGAGAGGGCACGGGTAGCCCAGTCGCCGAGACCCAGTACTTC
many	TRBV7-2	TRBJ2-5	NA	CASSLAGSAGETQYF	TGTGCCAGCAGCTTAGCAGGCTCTGCGGGAGAGACCCAGTACTTC
NA	TRBV10-3	TRBJ1-3	NA	CAIRGGTNTIYF	TGTGCCATTAGAGGGGGGACGAACACCATATATTTT
NA	TRBV9	TRBJ1-2	NA	CASSPQRGGFLYGYTF	TGTGCCAGCAGCCCCCAGAGGGGGGGTTTCCTCTATGGCTACACCTTC
NA	TRBV29-1	TRBJ2-7	NA	CSVNPTGQPGGEQYF	TGCAGCGTGAATCCCACCGGACAGCCGGGGGGCGAGCAGTACTTC
NA	TRBV5-1	TRBJ1-1	TRBD1	CASSFDRGFLAFF	TGCGCCAGCAGCTTCGACAGGGGGTTCTTAGCTTTCTTT
few	TRBV5-1	TRBJ2-5	TRBD2	CASSLGLTGGFQETQYF	TGCGCCAGCAGCTTAGGACTGACCGGGGGGTTCCAAGAGACCCAGTACTTC
few	TRBV7-3	TRBJ1-2	NA	CASSLNPESGESYGYTF	TGTGCCAGCAGCTTAAATCCCGAGTCAGGGGAATCCTATGGCTACACCTTC